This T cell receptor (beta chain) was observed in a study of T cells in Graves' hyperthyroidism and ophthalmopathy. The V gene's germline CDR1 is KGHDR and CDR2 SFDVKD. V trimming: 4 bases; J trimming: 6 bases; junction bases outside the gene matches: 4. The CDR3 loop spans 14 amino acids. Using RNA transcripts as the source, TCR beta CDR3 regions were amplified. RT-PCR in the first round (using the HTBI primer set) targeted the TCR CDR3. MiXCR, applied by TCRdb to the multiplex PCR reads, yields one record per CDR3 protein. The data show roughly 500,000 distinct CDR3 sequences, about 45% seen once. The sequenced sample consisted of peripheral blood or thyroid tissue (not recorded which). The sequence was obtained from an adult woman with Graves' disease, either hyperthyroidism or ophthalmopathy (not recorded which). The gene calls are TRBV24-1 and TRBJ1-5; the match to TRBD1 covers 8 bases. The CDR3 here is CATSEWDRRQPQHF. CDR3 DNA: TGTGCCACCAGTGAATGGGACAGGCGTCAGCCCCAGCATTTT.